This TCR beta chain was captured in a study of blood T cell repertoires in COVID-19. This clone has just one count. Germline values: CDR1 MNHEY, CDR2 SVGAGI. The V and J ends lost 5 bases and 1 base, in that order; junction bases with no gene match: 7. The CDR3 is made up of 15 amino acids. In the original workflow: From reference gene primer amplification, estimates of nucleated cell counts were derived. Data came from immunoSEQ multiplex PCR; TCRdb stores just in-frame clones and leaves some out. V, J and clone size were drawn from that table, and D and trimming were deduced from the DNA. The table has around 200,000 clones, approximately 90% seen once.

Sequencing used peripheral blood. The J gene is TRBJ2-7, the V gene TRBV6-5, with TRBD1 matching 8 bases. This clonotype originated in a woman aged 18-29 years who had recovered from COVID-19. This CDR3 reads CASSLTGGNSYEQYF. As DNA, the CDR3 is TGTGCCAGCAGTCTAACAGGGGGAAATTCCTACGAGCAGTACTTC.